Below are 5 T cell receptor beta chains sequenced from a single sample in a study of blood T cell repertoires in COVID-19. Sequencing used immunoSEQ multiplex PCR; TCRdb keeps in-frame clones, though not all of them. There are almost 250,000 clones in the sample; roughly 89% occur only once, and 3.5% to 5% lies in the top ten. The material sequenced was PBMCs or T cells enriched from blood (not recorded which). The receptors shown here come from a woman aged 25-40 years who had recovered from COVID-19.

The chain recombines TRBV2 with TRBJ2-1; a possible D gene is TRBD2 (5 bases). The CDR3 extends over 13 amino acids. Per germline, CDR1 SNHLY and CDR2 FYNNEI. The V gene lost 6 bases and the J gene lost 4 bases, with 10 bases spanning the gap. The DNA of the CDR3 is TGTGCCAGCAGCCTAGCCACATACAATGAGCAGTTCTTC. This sequence encodes CASSLATYNEQFF.

The V gene is TRBV7-2, the J gene TRBJ2-7; D possibly corresponds to TRBD2 (5 bases). Trimming removed 2 bases at V and 1 base at J, with 15 bases between. Germline CDR1 and CDR2: SGHTA and FQGNSA. This CDR3 comprises 16 residues. CDR3 sequence: CASSLYPDGESYEQYF. Written as DNA, the CDR3 is TGTGCCAGCAGCTTATATCCCGACGGGGAGTCCTACGAGCAGTACTTC.

The CDR3 region is CASSYPGGPTEAFF. The CDR3 DNA sequence: TGTGCCAGCAGTTACCCCGGGGGACCGACTGAAGCTTTCTTT. The chain recombines TRBV6-5 with TRBJ1-1, with a tentative D call TRBD1 (5 bases). The V and J ends lost 2 bases and 5 bases respectively, with 12 bases between them. CDR3 length: 14 residues. CDR1 is MNHEY, CDR2 SVGAGI, per germline.

This chain connects TRBV27 to TRBJ1-6; 7 bases align to TRBD1. The CDR3 consists of 18 residues. Unmatched junction bases numbered 18, after V lost 6 bases and J lost 7 bases. Per germline, CDR1 MNHEY and CDR2 SMNVEV (reference sequence). CDR3 bases: TGTGCCAGCAGCTGGGGACCGGGACAGTTCCTCCTAAATTCACCCCTCCACTTT. It codes for CASSWGPGQFLLNSPLHF.

This chain links TRBV19 with TRBJ1-5; perhaps TRBD1 as D (5 bases). V lost 5 bases, J lost 2 bases, and 10 bases lay in between. This CDR3 comprises 14 residues. The germline CDR1 and CDR2 sequences are LNHDA and SQIVND (reference sequence). The CDR3 nucleotides are TGTGCCAGTAGTCCCCAACAGGGCAATCAGCCCCAGCATTTT. Protein: CASSPQQGNQPQHF. Complete variable domain (other parts from reference TRBV19 and TRBJ1-5): DGGITQSPKYLFRKEGQNVTLSCEQNLNHDAMYWYRQDPGQGLRLIYYSQIVNDFQKGDIAEGYSVSREKKESFPLTVTSAQKNPTAFYLCASSPQQGNQPQHFGDGTRLSIL.